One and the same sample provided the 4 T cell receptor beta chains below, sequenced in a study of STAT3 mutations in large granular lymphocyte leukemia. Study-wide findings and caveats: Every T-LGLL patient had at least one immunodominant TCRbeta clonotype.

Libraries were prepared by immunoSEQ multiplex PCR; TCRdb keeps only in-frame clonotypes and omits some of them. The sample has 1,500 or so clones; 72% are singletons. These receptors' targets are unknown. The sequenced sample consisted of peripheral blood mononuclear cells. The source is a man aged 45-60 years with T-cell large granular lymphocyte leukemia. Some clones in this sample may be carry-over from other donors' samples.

CDR3 DNA: TGCGCCAGCAGGCTGGGACACCAGGGGAACTATGGCTACACCTTC. Protein sequence: CASRLGHQGNYGYTF. V is TRBV5-1 and J is TRBJ1-2, with TRBD1 as a possible D gene (6 bases). The CDR3 consists of 15 residues. Germline CDR1 SGHRS, CDR2 YFSETQ. The germline V and J ends were trimmed by 5 bases and 2 bases, with 16 bases remaining between them.

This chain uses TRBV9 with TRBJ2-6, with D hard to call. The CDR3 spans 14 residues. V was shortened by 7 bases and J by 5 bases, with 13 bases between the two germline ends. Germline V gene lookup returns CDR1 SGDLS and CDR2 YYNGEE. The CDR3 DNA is TGTGCCAGCCTCAAACAAAGTCGGGCCAACGTCCTGACTTTC. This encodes CASLKQSRANVLTF.

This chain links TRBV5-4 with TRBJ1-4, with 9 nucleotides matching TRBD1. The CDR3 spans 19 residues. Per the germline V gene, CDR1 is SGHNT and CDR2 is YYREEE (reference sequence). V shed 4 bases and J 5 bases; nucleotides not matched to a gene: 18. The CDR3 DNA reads TGTGCCAGCAGCCCACGCCCGGGACAGGGAGCATTGGGGAATGAAAAACTGTTTTTT. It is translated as CASSPRPGQGALGNEKLFF.

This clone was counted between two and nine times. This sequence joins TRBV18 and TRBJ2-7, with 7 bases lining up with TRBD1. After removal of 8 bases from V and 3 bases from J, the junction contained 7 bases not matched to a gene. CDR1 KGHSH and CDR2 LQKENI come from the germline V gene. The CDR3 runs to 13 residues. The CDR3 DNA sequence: TGTGCCAGCCACGGACAGGTAGTCTACGAGCAGTACTTC. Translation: CASHGQVVYEQYF.